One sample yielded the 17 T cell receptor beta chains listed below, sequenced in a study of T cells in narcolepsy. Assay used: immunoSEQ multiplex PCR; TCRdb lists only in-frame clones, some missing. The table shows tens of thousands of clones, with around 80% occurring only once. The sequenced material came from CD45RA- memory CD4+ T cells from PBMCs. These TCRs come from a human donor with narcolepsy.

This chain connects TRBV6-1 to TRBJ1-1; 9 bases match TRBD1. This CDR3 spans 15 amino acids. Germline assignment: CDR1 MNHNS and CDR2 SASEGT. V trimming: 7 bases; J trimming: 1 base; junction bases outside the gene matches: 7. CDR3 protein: CASKTGGLSNTEAFF. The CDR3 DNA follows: TGTGCCAGCAAGACAGGGGGTTTATCGAACACTGAAGCTTTCTTT.

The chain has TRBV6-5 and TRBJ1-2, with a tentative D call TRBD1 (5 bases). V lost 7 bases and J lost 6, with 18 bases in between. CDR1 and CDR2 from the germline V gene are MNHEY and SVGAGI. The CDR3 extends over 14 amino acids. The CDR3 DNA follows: TGTGCCAGCAACAACTGGGTCCGAGGGGATGGCTACACCTTC. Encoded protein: CASNNWVRGDGYTF.

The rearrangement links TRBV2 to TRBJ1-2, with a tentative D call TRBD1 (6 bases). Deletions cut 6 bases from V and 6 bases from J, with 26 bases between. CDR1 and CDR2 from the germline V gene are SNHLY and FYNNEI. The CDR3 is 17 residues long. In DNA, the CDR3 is TGTGCCAGCAGGGGGAGAGGGTTCGGGACTCGGGGGCATGGCTACACCTTC. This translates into CASRGRGFGTRGHGYTF.

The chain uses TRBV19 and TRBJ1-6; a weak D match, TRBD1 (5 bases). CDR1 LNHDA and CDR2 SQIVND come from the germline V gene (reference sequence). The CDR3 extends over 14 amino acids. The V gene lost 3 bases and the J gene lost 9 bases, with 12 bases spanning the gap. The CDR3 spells CASSIQGTGSPLHF. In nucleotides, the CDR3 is TGTGCCAGTAGTATTCAAGGGACTGGTTCACCCCTCCACTTT.

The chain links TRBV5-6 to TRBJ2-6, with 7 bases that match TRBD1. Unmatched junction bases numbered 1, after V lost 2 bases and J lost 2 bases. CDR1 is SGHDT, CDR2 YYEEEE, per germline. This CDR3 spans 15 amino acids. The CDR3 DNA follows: TGTGCCAGCAGCTTCCAGGGGGCTGGGGCCAACGTCCTGACTTTC. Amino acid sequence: CASSFQGAGANVLTF.

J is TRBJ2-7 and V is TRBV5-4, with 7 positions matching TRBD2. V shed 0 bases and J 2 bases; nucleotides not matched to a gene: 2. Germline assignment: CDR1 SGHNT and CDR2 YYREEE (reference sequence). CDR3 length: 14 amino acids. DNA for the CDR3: TGTGCCAGCAGCTTGGGTGGACTAGCCTACGAGCAGTACTTC. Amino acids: CASSLGGLAYEQYF.

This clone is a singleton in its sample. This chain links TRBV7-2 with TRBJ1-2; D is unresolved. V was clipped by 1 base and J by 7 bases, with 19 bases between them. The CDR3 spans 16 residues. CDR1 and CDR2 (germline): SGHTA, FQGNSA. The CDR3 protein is CASSLVVGRGGGGYTF. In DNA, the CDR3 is TGTGCCAGCAGCTTAGTGGTCGGCAGAGGCGGAGGTGGCTACACCTTC.

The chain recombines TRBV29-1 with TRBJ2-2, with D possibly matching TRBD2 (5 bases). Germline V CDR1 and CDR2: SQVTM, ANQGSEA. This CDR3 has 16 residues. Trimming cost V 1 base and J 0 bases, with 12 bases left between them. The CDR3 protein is CSVEVGSGTNTGELFF. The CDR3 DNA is TGCAGCGTTGAAGTCGGGTCGGGGACGAACACCGGGGAGCTGTTTTTT.

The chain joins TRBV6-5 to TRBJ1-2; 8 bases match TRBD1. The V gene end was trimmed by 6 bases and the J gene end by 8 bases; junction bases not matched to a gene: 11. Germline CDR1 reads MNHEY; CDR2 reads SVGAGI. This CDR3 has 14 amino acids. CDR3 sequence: CASSDRGIREGYTF. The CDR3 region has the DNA TGTGCCAGCAGCGACAGGGGAATACGGGAGGGCTACACCTTC.

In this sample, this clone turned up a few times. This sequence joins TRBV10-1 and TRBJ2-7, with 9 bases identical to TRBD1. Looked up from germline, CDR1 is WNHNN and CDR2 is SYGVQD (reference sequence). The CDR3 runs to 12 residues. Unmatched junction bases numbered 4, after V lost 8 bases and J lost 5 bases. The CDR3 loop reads CASGQGFNEQYF. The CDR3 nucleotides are TGCGCCAGCGGACAGGGGTTCAACGAGCAGTACTTC.

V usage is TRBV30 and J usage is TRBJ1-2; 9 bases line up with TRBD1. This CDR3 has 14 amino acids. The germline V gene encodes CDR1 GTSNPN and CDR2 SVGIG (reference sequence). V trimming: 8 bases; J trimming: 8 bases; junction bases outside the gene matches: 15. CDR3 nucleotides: TGTGCCGCTCTGCCGGGACAGGGTGTTTGGGGCTACACCTTC. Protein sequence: CAALPGQGVWGYTF.

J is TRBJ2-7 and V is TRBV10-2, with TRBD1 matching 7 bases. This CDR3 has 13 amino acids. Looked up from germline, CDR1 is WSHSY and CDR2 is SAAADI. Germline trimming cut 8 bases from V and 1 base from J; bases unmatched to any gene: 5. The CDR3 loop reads CASQKDRSYEQYF. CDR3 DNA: TGCGCCAGCCAAAAGGACAGGTCCTACGAGCAGTACTTC.

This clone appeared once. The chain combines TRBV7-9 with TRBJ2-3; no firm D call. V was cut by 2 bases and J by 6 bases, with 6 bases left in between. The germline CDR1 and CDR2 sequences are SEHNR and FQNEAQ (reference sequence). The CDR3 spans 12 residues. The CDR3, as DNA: TGTGCCAGCAGCTTATCAGGCGATACGCAGTATTTT. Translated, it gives CASSLSGDTQYF.

Written as DNA, the CDR3 is TGTGCCAGCAGAACCCGAGCGGGGAGCTCCTACAATGAGCAGTTCTTC. It specifies CASRTRAGSSYNEQFF. The rearrangement joins TRBV11-2 to TRBJ2-1, with 7 bases identical to TRBD2. The CDR3 sequence is 16 residues long. The J segment lost 0 bases and the V segment lost 6 bases, leaving 8 bases of the junction unmatched. Germline CDR1 reads SGHAT; CDR2 reads FQNNGV.

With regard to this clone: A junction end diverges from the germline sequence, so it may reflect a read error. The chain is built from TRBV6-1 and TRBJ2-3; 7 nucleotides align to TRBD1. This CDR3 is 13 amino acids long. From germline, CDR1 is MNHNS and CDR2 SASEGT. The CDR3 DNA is TGTGCCAGCAATGGGGACAGCAGAGATACGCAGTATTTT. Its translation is CASNGDSRDTQYF.

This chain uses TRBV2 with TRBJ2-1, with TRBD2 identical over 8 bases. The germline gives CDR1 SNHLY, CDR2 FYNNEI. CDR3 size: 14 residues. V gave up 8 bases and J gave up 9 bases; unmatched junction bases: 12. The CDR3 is CASSAVGGASEQFF. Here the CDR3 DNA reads TGTGCCAGCTCGGCCGTCGGGGGGGCCTCTGAGCAGTTCTTC.

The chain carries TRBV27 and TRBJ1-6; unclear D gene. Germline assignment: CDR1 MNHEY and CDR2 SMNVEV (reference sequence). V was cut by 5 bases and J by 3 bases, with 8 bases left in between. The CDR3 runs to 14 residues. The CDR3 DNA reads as TGTGCCAGCAGTGCCCTCGGCTATAATTCACCCCTCCACTTT. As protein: CASSALGYNSPLHF.